The 23 T cell receptor beta chains listed next were all sequenced from one sample in a study of PD-1 blockade in classical Hodgkin lymphoma. Some clones are missing from TCRdb's copy, which holds only in-frame ones; the method was immunoSEQ multiplex PCR. Of about 54,000 clones listed, approximately 89% are singletons. All patients relapsed after autologous stem cell transplantation, and brentuximab vedotin exposure varied. The source material was peripheral blood mononuclear cells (PBMCs), sampled before the second cycle of nivolumab. The receptors come from a human donor with classical Hodgkin lymphoma.

The CDR3 is CASRGEKLFF. As DNA, the CDR3 is TGCGCCAGTCGGGGGGAAAAACTGTTTTTT. The gene calls are TRBV5-1 and TRBJ1-4; tentatively, D is TRBD1 (5 bases). Germline CDR1 SGHRS, CDR2 YFSETQ. The CDR3 totals 10 residues. With 8 bases removed from V and 8 bases from J, the gap between germline ends came to 7 bases.

The rearrangement uses TRBV19 and TRBJ1-5, with 10 bases lining up with TRBD1. V was clipped by 10 bases and J by 7 bases; unmatched bases: 7. Germline V gene sequence: CDR1 LNHDA, CDR2 SQIVND (reference sequence). The CDR3 has 13 amino acids. The CDR3 loop is CATRDRGEQPQHF. Written as DNA, the CDR3 is TGTGCCACCAGGGACAGGGGAGAGCAGCCCCAGCATTTT.

This clone was found once. The V call is TRBV4-3, the J call TRBJ2-1; D is perhaps TRBD2 (6 bases). The CDR3 consists of 16 residues. V was trimmed by 1 base and J by 6 bases, leaving 16 bases between them. CDR1 and CDR2 from the germline V gene are LGHNA and YSLEER. The CDR3 spells CASSQALRENSNEQFF. The CDR3 nucleotides are TGCGCCAGCAGCCAAGCGTTGCGGGAAAATAGCAATGAGCAGTTCTTC.

The CDR3 region is CASSYAKLGYNEQFF. The CDR3 DNA follows: TGTGCCAGCAGTTACGCGAAGCTCGGCTACAATGAGCAGTTCTTC. The chain combines TRBV6-5 with TRBJ2-1; no clear D. This CDR3 spans 15 amino acids. Germline CDR1 is MNHEY and CDR2 is SVGAGI. V lost 2 bases to trimming and J lost 3 bases, with 11 bases between them.

The V call is TRBV7-9, the J call TRBJ2-5, with D hard to call. V lost 7 bases, J lost 5 bases, and 17 bases lay in between. Germline CDR1 is SEHNR and CDR2 is FQNEAQ (reference sequence). This CDR3 is 14 amino acids long. The CDR3 sequence is CASNGFLAQETQYF. The CDR3 coding sequence is TGTGCCAGCAATGGTTTCTTAGCTCAGGAGACCCAGTACTTC.

The V call is TRBV10-1, the J call TRBJ1-2; D not resolved. CDR3 size: 12 residues. From germline, CDR1 is WNHNN and CDR2 SYGVQD (reference sequence). V gave up 7 bases and J gave up 6 bases, with 12 bases separating them. The CDR3 loop reads CASTDGVDGYTF. The DNA of the CDR3 is TGCGCCAGCACCGACGGGGTGGATGGCTACACCTTC.

This rearrangement joins TRBV19 to TRBJ1-5; D gene unclear. CDR1 and CDR2 from the germline V gene are LNHDA and SQIVND (reference sequence). The CDR3 is 14 residues long. V was shortened by 7 bases and J by 5 bases, with 15 bases between the two germline ends. The CDR3 DNA reads TGTGCCAGTACCCCAGGAGGGTCGTATCAGCCCCAGCATTTT. As protein: CASTPGGSYQPQHF.

This rearrangement joins TRBV9 to TRBJ1-1; TRBD1 matches 8 bases. Per germline, CDR1 SGDLS and CDR2 YYNGEE. The J segment lost 0 bases and the V segment lost 4 bases, leaving 11 bases of the junction unmatched. The length of the CDR3 is 17 residues. The CDR3: CASSLGQGFSMNTEAFF. As DNA, the CDR3 is TGTGCCAGCAGCTTAGGACAGGGCTTTTCCATGAACACTGAAGCTTTCTTT.

This chain connects TRBV7-3 to TRBJ2-2; D not certain. The germline V and J ends were trimmed by 5 bases and 5 bases, with 12 bases remaining between them. CDR3 size: 14 residues. Per germline, CDR1 SGHTA and CDR2 FQGTGA. CDR3 sequence: CASSPRKMTGELFF. In DNA form, the CDR3 reads TGTGCCAGCAGCCCCCGAAAGATGACCGGGGAGCTGTTTTTT.

This clone was recorded only once. The chain has TRBV7-4 and TRBJ1-5, with unresolved D. The germline V and J ends were trimmed by 4 bases and 2 bases, with 24 bases remaining between them. The germline V gene has CDR1 SGHVT and CDR2 SQSDAQ. The length of the CDR3 is 19 residues. CDR3 sequence reads: CASSSTLRRVGRCNQPQHF. As DNA, the CDR3 is TGTGCCAGCAGCTCTACACTAAGGAGGGTGGGCAGATGCAATCAGCCCCAGCATTTT.

This sequence joins TRBV11-2 and TRBJ1-2; perhaps TRBD1 as D (6 bases). The CDR3 is 14 residues long. Germline V gives CDR1 SGHAT, CDR2 FQNNGV. The V gene lost 5 bases and the J gene lost 6 bases, with 16 bases spanning the gap. Written as DNA, the CDR3 is TGTGCCAGCAGCCTCAGGGGATCCAGCGATGGCTACACCTTC. It specifies CASSLRGSSDGYTF.

This clone was seen just once. This sequence joins TRBV27 and TRBJ1-4; D possibly corresponds to TRBD1 (5 bases). CDR1 and CDR2 (germline): MNHEY, SMNVEV (reference sequence). The germline V and J ends were trimmed by 7 bases and 8 bases, with 14 bases remaining between them. The CDR3 is 13 residues long. The CDR3 DNA is TGTGCCAGCACCCCCGGGGCGGGGGAAAAACTGTTTTTT. Its protein product is CASTPGAGEKLFF.

V and J are TRBV11-2 and TRBJ1-5; D uncertain. Trimming pared 1 base from V and 1 base from J, leaving 11 bases between. The CDR3 is 16 residues long. Looked up from germline, CDR1 is SGHAT and CDR2 is FQNNGV. The CDR3 bases are TGTGCCAGCAGCTTAGGCACCGGGCACAGCAATCAGCCCCAGCATTTT. It translates to CASSLGTGHSNQPQHF.

The table lists this clone with a few counts. The chain uses TRBV13 and TRBJ2-3, with D perhaps TRBD1 or TRBD2 (5 bases each). Trimming pared 7 bases from V and 3 bases from J, leaving 23 bases between. The germline V gene encodes CDR1 PRHDT and CDR2 FYEKMQ (reference sequence). This CDR3 has 17 residues. The CDR3 DNA reads as TGTGCCAGCACCCTAGGTCCCGGGACCCCGGGGACAGATACGCAGTATTTT. Translating it yields CASTLGPGTPGTDTQYF. The full variable domain, completed using reference TRBV13 and TRBJ2-3, is AAGVIQSPRHLIKEKRETATLKCYPIPRHDTVYWYQQGPGQDPQFLISFYEKMQSDKGSIPDRFSAQQFSDYHSELNMSSLELGDSALYFCASTLGPGTPGTDTQYFGPGTRLTVL.

This sequence joins TRBV5-4 and TRBJ2-2, with unresolved D. V gave up 0 bases and J gave up 5 bases, with 11 bases separating them. The CDR3 covers 15 residues. CDR1 is SGHNT, CDR2 YYREEE, per germline (reference sequence). CDR3 DNA sequence: TGTGCCAGCAGCTTGGAGGTCCCAGCAACCGGGGAGCTGTTTTTT. Amino acids: CASSLEVPATGELFF.

The chain has TRBV27 and TRBJ1-1; 8 bases agree with TRBD1. Trimming took 8 bases from V and 0 from J; bases not matched to a gene: 5. The CDR3 is 14 residues long. Germline CDR1 and CDR2: MNHEY and SMNVEV (reference sequence). CDR3 DNA sequence: TGTGCCAGCCAGGGGGCGGCCATGAACACTGAAGCTTTCTTT. It specifies CASQGAAMNTEAFF.

The chain is built from TRBV2 and TRBJ1-5; maybe TRBD1 (5 bases). V shed 6 bases and J shed 5 bases, with 17 bases lying between them. Germline CDR1 and CDR2: SNHLY and FYNNEI. This CDR3 region has 15 residues. Here the CDR3 DNA reads TGTGCCAGCAGCAGGGAGGACGGTTCATATCAGCCCCAGCATTTT. Translation gives CASSREDGSYQPQHF.

This rearrangement joins TRBV9 to TRBJ2-3; D is perhaps TRBD2 (7 bases). Per germline, CDR1 SGDLS and CDR2 YYNGEE. This CDR3 spans 14 amino acids. The germline V and J ends were trimmed by 6 bases and 3 bases, with 14 bases remaining between them. CDR3 DNA sequence: TGTGCCAGCAAAGGGGGGGTAGATACAGATACGCAGTATTTT. Amino acids: CASKGGVDTDTQYF.

The rearrangement links TRBV30 to TRBJ1-5, with 8 bases identical to TRBD1. The CDR3 runs 18 residues. V trimming: 2 bases; J trimming: 0 bases; junction bases outside the gene matches: 12. The germline V gene encodes CDR1 GTSNPN and CDR2 SVGIG (reference sequence). In DNA, the CDR3 is TGTGCCTGGAGTCCTACCCAGGACAGGGTTGATAGCAATCAGCCCCAGCATTTT. This sequence encodes CAWSPTQDRVDSNQPQHF.

The V and J genes are TRBV7-9 and TRBJ2-2; TRBD1 agrees at 12 bases. The junction had 8 bases not matched to a gene; V was cut back by 5 bases and J by 4 bases. This CDR3 has 17 amino acids. In germline, CDR1 is SEHNR, CDR2 FQNEAQ (reference sequence). CDR3 coding DNA: TGTGCCAGCAGCGCTCCGGGACAGGGGGCGAGCACCGGGGAGCTGTTTTTT. Its translation is CASSAPGQGASTGELFF.

The gene calls are TRBV27 and TRBJ2-7, with unresolved D. Germline V gene lookup returns CDR1 MNHEY and CDR2 SMNVEV (reference sequence). V was cut by 8 bases and J by 2 bases, with 7 bases left in between. This CDR3 is built from 11 residues. The CDR3 DNA reads TGTGCCAGCGTAGGACCCTACGAGCAGTACTTC. Translating gives CASVGPYEQYF.

The chain carries TRBV5-1 and TRBJ2-5; D is possibly TRBD1 (5 bases). The CDR3 is made up of 13 amino acids. The V end lost 3 bases, the J end lost 2 bases, and 8 bases lay between the germline ends. CDR1 is SGHRS, CDR2 YFSETQ, per germline. The CDR3 DNA reads as TGCGCCAGCAGCTCGCAGGGACAAGAGACCCAGTACTTC. This codes for CASSSQGQETQYF.

CDR3 in amino acids: CASSQDAAGGPYEQYF. CDR3 nucleotides: TGCGCCAGCAGCCAAGATGCGGCGGGAGGGCCCTACGAGCAGTACTTC. This rearrangement joins TRBV4-3 to TRBJ2-7; 9 positions match TRBD2. Looked up from germline, CDR1 is LGHNA and CDR2 is YSLEER. CDR3 length: 16 amino acids. The J segment lost 2 bases and the V segment lost 0 bases, leaving 5 bases of the junction unmatched.